This TCR beta chain was recovered during a study of response to subunit inactivated influenza vaccine. CDR3 length: 13 residues. Losses at the gene ends were 6 bases for V and 7 bases for J; bases not matched to a gene: 5. TCRdb passed the RT-PCR reads through MiXCR, listing each CDR3 protein once. The table records approximately 530,000 distinct CDR3 sequences, less than 8% of them present only once. The rearrangement uses TRBV12-3 or TRBV12-4 and TRBJ2-1, with 8 bases identical to TRBD1. The origin of this receptor is a man aged 45-69 years who received an inactivated influenza vaccine. The sample here was PBMCs from blood, taken less than 30 months after vaccination. CDR3 DNA sequence: TGTGCCAGCAGGGACAGGGTTAATAATGAGCAGTTCTTC. This gives the protein CASRDRVNNEQFF.